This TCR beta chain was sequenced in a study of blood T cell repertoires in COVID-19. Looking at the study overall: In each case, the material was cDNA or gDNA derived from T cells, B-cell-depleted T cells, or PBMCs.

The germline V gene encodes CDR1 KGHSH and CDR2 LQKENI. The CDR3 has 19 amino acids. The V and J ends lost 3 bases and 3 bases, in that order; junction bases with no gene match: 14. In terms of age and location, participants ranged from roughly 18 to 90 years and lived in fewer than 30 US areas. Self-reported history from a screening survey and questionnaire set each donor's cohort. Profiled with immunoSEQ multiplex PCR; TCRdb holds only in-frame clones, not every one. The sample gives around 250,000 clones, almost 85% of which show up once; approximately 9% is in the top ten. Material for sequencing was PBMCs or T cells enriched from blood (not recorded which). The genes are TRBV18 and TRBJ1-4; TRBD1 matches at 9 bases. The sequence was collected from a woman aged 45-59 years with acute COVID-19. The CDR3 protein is CASSPWTGEVSSANEKLFF. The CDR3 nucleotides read TGTGCCAGCTCACCCTGGACAGGGGAAGTTTCCTCGGCTAATGAAAAACTGTTTTTT.